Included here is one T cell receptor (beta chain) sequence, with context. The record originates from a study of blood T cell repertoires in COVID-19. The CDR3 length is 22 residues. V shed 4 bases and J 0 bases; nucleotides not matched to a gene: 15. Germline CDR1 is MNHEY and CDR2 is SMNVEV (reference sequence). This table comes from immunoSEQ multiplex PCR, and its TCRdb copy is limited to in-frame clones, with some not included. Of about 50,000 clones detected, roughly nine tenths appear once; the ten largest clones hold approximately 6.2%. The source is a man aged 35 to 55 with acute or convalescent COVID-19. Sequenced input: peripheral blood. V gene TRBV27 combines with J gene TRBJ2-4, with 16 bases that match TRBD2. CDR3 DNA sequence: TGTGCCAGCAGTTCCAGAAACTCGGGACTAGCGGGAGGGGGCCTAGCCAAAAACATTCAGTACTTC. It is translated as CASSSRNSGLAGGGLAKNIQYF.